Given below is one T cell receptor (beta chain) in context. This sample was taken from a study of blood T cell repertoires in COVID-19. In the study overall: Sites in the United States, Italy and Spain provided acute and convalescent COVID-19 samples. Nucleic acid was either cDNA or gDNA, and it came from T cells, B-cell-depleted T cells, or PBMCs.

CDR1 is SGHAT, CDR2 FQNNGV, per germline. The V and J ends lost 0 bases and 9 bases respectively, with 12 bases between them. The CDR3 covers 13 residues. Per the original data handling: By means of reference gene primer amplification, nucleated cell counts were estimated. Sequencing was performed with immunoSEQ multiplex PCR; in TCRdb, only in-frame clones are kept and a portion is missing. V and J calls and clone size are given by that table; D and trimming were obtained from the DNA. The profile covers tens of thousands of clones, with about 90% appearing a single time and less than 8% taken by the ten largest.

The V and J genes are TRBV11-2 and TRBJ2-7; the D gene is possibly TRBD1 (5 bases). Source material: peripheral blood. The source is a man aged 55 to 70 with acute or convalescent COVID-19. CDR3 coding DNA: TGTGCCAGCAGCTTAGAGGTCCAGGGTTGGCAGTACTTC. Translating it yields CASSLEVQGWQYF.